The sequence of this T cell receptor beta chain was determined in a study of tumor-infiltrating lymphocytes in primary liver carcinoma. From roughly 0.45 ug total RNA, TCR beta cDNA was generated with a primer in the constant region. Researchers made the TCR beta libraries by running three nested multiplex PCR rounds with slightly modified ARM-PCR. Amplification in the first two PCR rounds was performed using TRBV1-TRBV30 forward primers and a C-beta reverse primer for around 9 cycles each. TCRdb recomputed calls from the multiplex PCR reads with MiXCR, one row per CDR3 protein. Of roughly 78,000 distinct CDR3 sequences listed, 65% to 75% were seen once; the top ten hold roughly 15%. Concerning this clonotype itself: Mismatch with germline at one junction end may stem from a read error.

Taking about 20-31 mg of unsorted bulk tissue, the authors co-extracted RNA and DNA. The CDR3 contains 14 residues. Germline assignment: CDR1 MNHEY and CDR2 SVGEGT. The sequenced sample consisted of liver tumor tissue from sampling region 4. Described subset: tumor region T4, right-lateral pole. The receptor was derived from a woman aged 55-70 years with primary liver carcinoma and hepatitis B virus infection. J is TRBJ2-2 and V is TRBV6-2 or TRBV6-3; D perhaps matches TRBD1 (6 bases). CDR3 coding DNA: TGTGCCAGCTGTTACGGCGGACAGACCGGGGAGCTGTTCTTT. Amino acids: CASCYGGQTGELFF.